This is a list of T cell receptor beta chains from one sample in a study of regulatory T cells in long-lasting Graves disease. One entry per CDR3 protein results from TCRdb running MiXCR on the multiplex PCR reads. Of approximately 270,000 distinct CDR3 sequences in the sample, 18% are singletons; the top ten hold 11% to 15%. The same specimen was also included in a second study, on T cells in Graves' hyperthyroidism and ophthalmopathy.

The sequencing used peripheral blood mononuclear cells (PBMCs), collected at new diagnosis, from a patient treated with antithyroid drugs. Receptor source: a woman in her thirties with Graves disease. The CDR3 runs from the conserved cysteine through the conserved F or W. Fields, in order: D gene, V gene, J gene, clone size, CDR3 protein, CDR3 DNA. A D gene is named only where the DNA matches it firmly. Clone size is stated in some rows and not others, as once, few, many or a class when expanded.

.	TRBV11-2	TRBJ1-1	.	CASTRRGTEAFF	TGTGCCAGCACCCGTAGGGGCACTGAAGCTTTCTTT
.	TRBV7-2	TRBJ1-3	.	CASSVSSISGNTIYF	TGTGCCAGCAGCGTGAGCTCCATCTCTGGAAACACCATATATTTT
.	TRBV7-7	TRBJ2-5	many	CASSQGAGPETQYF	TGTGCTAGCAGCCAGGGTGCCGGTCCGGAGACCCAGTACTTC
TRBD2	TRBV29-1	TRBJ2-2	.	CSVEAQGGTGELFF	TGCAGCGTTGAGGCGCAGGGAGGGACCGGGGAGCTGTTTTTT
.	TRBV5-4	TRBJ1-4	.	CASSLYPTNEKLFF	TGTGCCAGCAGCTTGTACCCAACTAATGAAAAACTGTTTTTT
.	TRBV20-1	TRBJ1-5	many	CSVTSGTTGPQHF	TGCAGTGTCACGTCGGGAACCACTGGGCCCCAGCATTTT
TRBD1	TRBV2	TRBJ2-7	many	CASSPTGHYEQYF	TGTGCCAGCAGCCCGACAGGGCACTACGAGCAGTACTTC
.	TRBV7-9	TRBJ1-2	many	CASSLAELYGYTF	TGTGCCAGCAGCTTAGCCGAACTCTATGGCTACACCTTC
TRBD1	TRBV11-1	TRBJ2-3	many	CASSFSGQGPVDTQYF	TGTGCCAGCAGCTTCTCGGGACAGGGCCCAGTGGATACGCAGTATTTT
.	TRBV27	TRBJ1-1	many	CASSLYRGYTEAFF	TGTGCCAGCAGTTTATATCGGGGGTACACTGAAGCTTTCTTT
TRBD1	TRBV5-1	TRBJ1-3	many	CASSLGTGGAFGNTIYF	TGCGCCAGCAGCTTGGGTACAGGGGGCGCGTTTGGAAACACCATATATTTT
.	TRBV7-9	TRBJ2-5	many	CASSRTRGDHQETQYF	TGTGCCAGCAGCAGAACGAGGGGGGACCACCAAGAGACCCAGTACTTC
.	TRBV2	TRBJ2-5	many	CASYLGPAGETQYF	TGTGCCAGCTACCTAGGCCCTGCGGGAGAGACCCAGTACTTC
.	TRBV3-1	TRBJ1-1	medium-sized	CASLPAGGVTEAFF	TGTGCCAGCCTACCCGCCGGAGGGGTCACTGAAGCTTTCTTT
TRBD1	TRBV10-3	TRBJ2-3	once	CAISSGTVFTDTQYF	TGTGCCATCAGCTCCGGGACAGTTTTCACAGATACGCAGTATTTT
.	TRBV7-9	TRBJ2-3	many	CASSERRRRGTDTQYF	TGTGCCAGCAGCGAAAGAAGGCGAAGGGGCACAGATACGCAGTATTTT
TRBD1	TRBV7-8	TRBJ1-2	many	CASSSIGQGVYGYTF	TGTGCCAGCAGCTCAATTGGACAGGGGGTTTATGGCTACACCTTC
.	TRBV2	TRBJ1-1	many	CASTLVLEAFF	TGTGCCAGCACCCTGGTACTTGAAGCTTTCTTT
TRBD2	TRBV20-1	TRBJ2-3	.	CSARRASGGPITDTQYF	TGCAGTGCTAGGAGGGCTAGCGGGGGGCCGATCACAGATACGCAGTATTTT
.	TRBV11-2	TRBJ1-1	many	CASSLVMPDVTEAFF	TGTGCCAGCAGCTTAGTTATGCCGGATGTGACTGAAGCTTTCTTT
TRBD1	TRBV19	TRBJ2-7	few	CASRADRTHEQYF	TGTGCCAGTAGGGCGGACAGGACCCACGAGCAGTACTTC
.	TRBV6-1	TRBJ2-3	.	CASSRASQTDTQYF	TGTGCCAGCAGTCGGGCCTCCCAAACAGATACGCAGTATTTT
.	TRBV20-1	TRBJ1-5	many	CSALDSPNQPQHF	TGCAGTGCTCTCGACAGCCCCAATCAGCCCCAGCATTTT
.	TRBV19	TRBJ1-5	many	CASRHNPGTAQPQHF	TGTGCCAGTAGGCACAACCCGGGGACGGCTCAGCCCCAGCATTTT
.	TRBV20-1	TRBJ1-4	many	CSARDRNRGPVATNEKLFF	TGCAGTGCTAGAGATAGGAATCGGGGCCCTGTTGCAACTAATGAAAAACTGTTTTTT
TRBD1	TRBV5-1	TRBJ2-3	many	CASSLGRTGRDTQYF	TGCGCCAGCAGCTTGGGACGGACAGGGAGAGATACGCAGTATTTT
.	TRBV7-2	TRBJ2-7	many	CASSPAWQGYEQYF	TGTGCCAGCAGCCCTGCTTGGCAGGGCTACGAGCAGTACTTC
.	TRBV18	TRBJ1-1	many	CASSPTHTEAFF	TGTGCCAGCTCACCTACACACACTGAAGCTTTCTTT
.	TRBV4-1	TRBJ2-2	few	CASSGSGSTGELFF	TGCGCCAGCAGCGGTTCTGGAAGTACCGGGGAGCTGTTTTTT
TRBD1	TRBV12-3/TRBV12-4	TRBJ2-5	many	CASSLSGGRETQYF	TGTGCCAGCAGTTTGTCAGGGGGCCGGGAGACCCAGTACTTC
.	TRBV20-1	TRBJ1-6	many	CSANNPGRDNSPLHF	TGCAGTGCCAACAACCCGGGACGGGATAATTCACCCCTCCACTTT
.	TRBV2	TRBJ2-3	many	CASSPSWTDTQYF	TGTGCCAGCAGTCCTTCTTGGACAGATACGCAGTATTTT
TRBD1	TRBV28	TRBJ1-2	many	CASRIPGGHGYTF	TGTGCCAGCAGGATCCCAGGGGGCCATGGCTACACCTTC
.	TRBV12-3/TRBV12-4	TRBJ1-1	many	CASSLSEGTEAFF	TGTGCCAGCAGTTTAAGTGAAGGAACTGAAGCTTTCTTT
TRBD2	TRBV5-1	TRBJ2-3	many	CASKWSGGANTQYF	TGCGCCAGCAAGTGGAGCGGGGGGGCGAATACGCAGTATTTT
.	TRBV10-1	TRBJ2-1	many	CASSDLWGDEQFF	TGCGCCAGCAGTGATCTCTGGGGCGATGAGCAGTTCTTC
.	TRBV6-4	TRBJ1-1	many	CASRAGDNTEAFF	TGTGCCAGCAGGGCAGGGGATAACACTGAAGCTTTCTTT
.	TRBV7-9	TRBJ2-4	.	CASRESGTQNIQYF	TGTGCCAGCAGAGAATCCGGGACCCAAAACATTCAGTACTTC
TRBD1	TRBV6-1	TRBJ1-2	many	CASLRDRGVANYGYTF	TGTGCCAGCCTCCGGGACAGGGGAGTGGCTAACTATGGCTACACCTTC
TRBD2	TRBV20-1	TRBJ2-1	many	CSARGVAGRDVQFF	TGCAGTGCTAGAGGGGTAGCGGGACGGGATGTGCAGTTCTTC